Each of the 5 T cell receptor beta chains below was sequenced from the same sample in a study of cytomegalovirus exposure and HLA in healthy donors. The assay was immunoSEQ multiplex PCR, and TCRdb's table has in-frame clones only and misses some. The table includes 55,000 to 75,000 clones, 95% to 97% detected once. Sequencing was done on a sample of PBMCs. These receptors all stem from a woman aged 18-29 years in good health and CMV-seronegative.

The rearrangement joins TRBV30 to TRBJ2-1, with TRBD2 matching 8 bases. The CDR3 extends over 13 amino acids. After removal of 0 bases from V and 10 bases from J, the junction contained 5 bases not matched to a gene. Looked up from germline, CDR1 is GTSNPN and CDR2 is SVGIG (reference sequence). CDR3 protein: CAWSVRASGEQFF. In nucleotides, the CDR3 is TGTGCCTGGAGTGTACGGGCTAGCGGGGAGCAGTTCTTC.

This clone was counted once. The V gene is TRBV19, the J gene TRBJ2-1; 9 bases are shared with TRBD2. V lost 3 bases and J lost 6; bases outside the gene matches: 6. This CDR3 is 15 amino acids long. Germline lookup yields CDR1 LNHDA and CDR2 SQIVND (reference sequence). The CDR3 here is CASSILAGVGNEQFF. In DNA, the CDR3 is TGTGCCAGTAGTATCTTAGCGGGAGTGGGCAATGAGCAGTTCTTC. The full variable domain, completed using reference TRBV19 and TRBJ2-1, is DGGITQSPKYLFRKEGQNVTLSCEQNLNHDAMYWYRQDPGQGLRLIYYSQIVNDFQKGDIAEGYSVSREKKESFPLTVTSAQKNPTAFYLCASSILAGVGNEQFFGPGTRLTVL.

V gene TRBV5-5 combines with J gene TRBJ2-1; 9 bases map to TRBD2. Losses at the gene ends were 4 bases for V and 0 bases for J; bases not matched to a gene: 5. This CDR3 has 16 amino acids. CDR1 is SGHKS, CDR2 YYEKEE, per germline (reference sequence). The CDR3: CASSGSGRPSYNEQFF. The DNA of the CDR3 is TGTGCCAGCAGCGGTAGCGGGAGACCCTCCTACAATGAGCAGTTCTTC.

V and J are TRBV20-1 and TRBJ2-7, with D possibly TRBD2 on 6 matching bases. This CDR3 has 11 amino acids. Trimming shortened V by 5 bases and J by 6 bases, and 11 bases separated the two germline ends. CDR1 is DFQATT and CDR2 is SNEGSKA in the germline V gene (reference sequence). CDR3 sequence reads: CSAPAGGEQYF. The CDR3 DNA reads TGCAGTGCTCCCGCCGGGGGCGAGCAGTACTTC.

This chain joins TRBV15 and TRBJ2-5; 7 nucleotides align to TRBD1. The CDR3 length is 15 residues. Trimming removed 8 bases from V and 4 bases from J; junction bases left unmatched: 13. Germline CDR1 LNHNV, CDR2 YYDKDF (reference sequence). The CDR3 nucleotides are TGTGCCACCCGACCTAGACAGGGTGCGGGAGAGACCCAGTACTTC. Protein sequence: CATRPRQGAGETQYF.